This entry features one TCR beta chain sequence. Its antigen remains unknown. CDR1 is MGHDK and CDR2 is SYGVNS in the germline V gene. The CDR3 has 13 residues. Losses at the gene ends were 3 bases for V and 6 bases for J; bases not matched to a gene: 2. Sequencing used cDNA as its template, made by extracting RNA and reverse transcribing it. Using immunoSEQ multiplex PCR, the repertoire was profiled, and TCRdb retains in-frame clones only, with some absent. This table holds approximately 200,000 clones, around 56% found once. The sample comes from a study of CD8+ T cells in alopecia areata. The treatment is: oral pan-JAK inhibitor, 5-10 mg twice daily. Patients with alopecia areata provided lesional scalp punch biopsies as well as peripheral blood. Study-level results: Baseline CD8+ expansion's link to response remains uncertain, as there was one nonresponder. Normal scalp had lower clonality than lesional scalp, with alopecia totalis/universalis lesions showing this most strongly.

This sample comprised CD4+ T cells sorted from blood, obtained at week 4, from a patient treated with tofacitinib. The V and J genes are TRBV25-1 and TRBJ2-7, with TRBD1 identical over 10 bases. This receptor was taken from a human donor with alopecia areata. The CDR3 loop is CASSDRDRGEQYF. The CDR3 DNA follows: TGTGCCAGCAGTGACAGGGACAGGGGCGAGCAGTACTTC.